This T cell receptor beta chain stems from a study of blood T cells in healthy people across ages. Study results and caveats: Calculation of diversity from one million T cells yielded estimates considered to be underestimates. Among long-lived donors, naive CD4+ cells were more numerous and diversity higher than in aged donors.

A remark on this clonotype: Its antigen is unidentified.

Then a second PCR, running roughly 7 to 11 cycles, was carried out with a sample-barcoded 5' primer and a J-beta primer mix. TCRdb fed the 5' RACE reads into MiXCR, producing one record per CDR3 protein. This table holds a few hundred thousand distinct CDR3 sequences, roughly half found once. CDR3 length equals 13 residues. Trimming took off 2 bases at V and 4 bases at J, with 9 bases between the two ends. The germline V gene encodes CDR1 MNHNS and CDR2 SASEGT. The sample was blood. V gene TRBV6-1 combines with J gene TRBJ2-7; D is perhaps TRBD1 or TRBD2 (6 bases each). This TCR was recovered from a man aged 60 to 69 in good health. CDR3 loop: CASSEQGTYEQYF. The CDR3 DNA reads TGTGCCAGCAGTGAACAGGGGACTTACGAGCAGTACTTC.